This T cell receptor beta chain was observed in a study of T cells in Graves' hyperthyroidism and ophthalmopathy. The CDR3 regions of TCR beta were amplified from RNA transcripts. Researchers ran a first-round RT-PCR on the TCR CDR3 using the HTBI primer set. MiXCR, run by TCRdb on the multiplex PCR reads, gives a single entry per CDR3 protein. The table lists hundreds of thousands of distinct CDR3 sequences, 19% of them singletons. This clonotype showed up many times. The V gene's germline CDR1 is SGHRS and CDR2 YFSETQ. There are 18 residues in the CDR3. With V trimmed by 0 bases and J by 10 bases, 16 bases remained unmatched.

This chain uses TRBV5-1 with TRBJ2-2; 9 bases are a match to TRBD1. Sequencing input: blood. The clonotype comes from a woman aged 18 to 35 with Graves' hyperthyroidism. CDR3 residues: CASSLEGQGIGRALELFF. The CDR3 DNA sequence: TGCGCCAGCAGCTTGGAAGGACAGGGGATCGGTAGAGCTCTGGAGCTGTTTTTT.